This entry is about one T cell receptor beta chain. Its target is not known. TRB rearrangements spanning V, D and J were amplified using mixed TRB-A/B primers. TCRdb re-analysed the multiplex PCR reads in MiXCR, keeping a single row per CDR3 protein. The table lists fewer than 7,500 distinct CDR3 sequences, about two fifths of them singletons. Peripheral blood genomic DNA, not sorted cells or RNA, was the template. This record comes from a study of T cell repertoires in aging, cancer and after chemotherapy. J gave up 7 bases and V 2 bases, and 6 bases lay outside the gene matches. The CDR3 loop spans 16 amino acids. Germline CDR1 is MRHNA and CDR2 is SNTAGT. Points from the study as a whole: Healthy donors lost TCR diversity with age mainly through richness, cancer patients through richness and evenness.

Sequencing was performed on blood. The sequence derives from a human donor in good health. The genes are TRBV6-4 and TRBJ1-6; 9 positions agree with TRBD1. CDR3 coding DNA: TGTGCCAGCAGTGACGGACCGGGACAGGGAAATTCACCCCTCCACTTT. Protein product: CASSDGPGQGNSPLHF.